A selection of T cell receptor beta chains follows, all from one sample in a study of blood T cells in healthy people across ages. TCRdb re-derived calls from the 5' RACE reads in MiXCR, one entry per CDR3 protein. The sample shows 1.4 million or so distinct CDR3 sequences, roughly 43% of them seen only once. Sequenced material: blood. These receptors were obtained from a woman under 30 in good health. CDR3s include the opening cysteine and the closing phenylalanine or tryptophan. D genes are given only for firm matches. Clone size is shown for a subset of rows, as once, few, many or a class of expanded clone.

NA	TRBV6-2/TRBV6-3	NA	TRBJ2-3	TGTGCCAGCAGTTGGACAACAGATACGCAGTATTTT	CASSWTTDTQYF
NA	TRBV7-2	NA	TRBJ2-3	TGTGCCGGCAGCTCCACCGACGCCACAGATACGCAGTATTTT	CAGSSTDATDTQYF
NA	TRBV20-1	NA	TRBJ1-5	TGCAGTGCTCAAGCGGGTAGGGGTGGCAATCAGCCCCAGCATTTT	CSAQAGRGGNQPQHF
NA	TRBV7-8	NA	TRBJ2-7	TGTGCCAGCAGCTTATCGAAGGGGCCCTACAATGAGCAGTACTTC	CASSLSKGPYNEQYF
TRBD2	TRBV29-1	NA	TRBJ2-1	TGCAGCGTTGAATCCAGCGGGGGGGCCGTAGGAGAGCAGTTCTTC	CSVESSGGAVGEQFF
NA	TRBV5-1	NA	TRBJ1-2	TGCGCCAGCAGCCAAGGACTGCTCAGCAGGGTTCGCTATGGCTACACCTTC	CASSQGLLSRVRYGYTF
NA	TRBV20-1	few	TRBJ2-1	TGCAGTGCTTTGAGGAGGGCCTACAATGAGCAGTTCTTC	CSALRRAYNEQFF
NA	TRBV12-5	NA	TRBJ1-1	TGTGCTAGTGGTTTGGTCCTCGTCGGACAGATGGACACTGAAGCTTTCTTT	CASGLVLVGQMDTEAFF
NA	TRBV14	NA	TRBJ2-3	TGTGCCAGCAGCCTGGTAGGGTCCCCAGATACGCAGTATTTT	CASSLVGSPDTQYF
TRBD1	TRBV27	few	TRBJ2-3	TGTGCCAGCAGTTACCTCGGGACAGACTTTACAGATACGCAGTATTTT	CASSYLGTDFTDTQYF
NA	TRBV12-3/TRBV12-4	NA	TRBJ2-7	TGTGCCAGCAGTCCTAGCGAAACCTACGAGCAGTACTTC	CASSPSETYEQYF
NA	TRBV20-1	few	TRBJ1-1	TGCAGTGCTAGAGAGACATACACTGAAGCTTTCTTT	CSARETYTEAFF
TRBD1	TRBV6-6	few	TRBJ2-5	TGTGCCAGCAGCTGGGCAGGGGGCCAAGAGACCCAGTACTTC	CASSWAGGQETQYF
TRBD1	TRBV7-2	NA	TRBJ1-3	TGTGCCAGCAGCTTAGATGGGACAGGGGTTGGAAACACCATATATTTT	CASSLDGTGVGNTIYF
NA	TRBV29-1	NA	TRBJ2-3	TGCAGCGTACACTCGGGGGCAGATACGCAGTATTTT	CSVHSGADTQYF
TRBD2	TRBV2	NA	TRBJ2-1	TGTGCCAGCATGGAAGCGGGGGGTGGTGAGCAGTTCTTC	CASMEAGGGEQFF
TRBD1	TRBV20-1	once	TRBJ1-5	TGCAGTGCTAGATCCGGGACAGAAAGCAATCAGCCCCAGCATTTT	CSARSGTESNQPQHF
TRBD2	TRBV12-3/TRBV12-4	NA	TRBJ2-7	TGTGCCAGCAGTCTCAGGACTAGCGGGTTATCCTCCTACGAGCAGTACTTC	CASSLRTSGLSSYEQYF
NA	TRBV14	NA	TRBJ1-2	TGTGCCAGCAGCCAAGTCTGGGACCCTGATGGCTACACCTTC	CASSQVWDPDGYTF
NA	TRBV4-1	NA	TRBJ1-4	TGCGCCAGCAAACAGCATAATGAAAAACTGTTTTTT	CASKQHNEKLFF
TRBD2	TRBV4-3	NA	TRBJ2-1	TGCGCCAGCAGCCAGGACACTAGCGGGGGGGCCCGCAATGAGCAGTTCTTC	CASSQDTSGGARNEQFF
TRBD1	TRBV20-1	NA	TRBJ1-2	TGCAGTGCTAATCCCGGGACAGGGTTTCGAGGCTGCACCTTC	CSANPGTGFRGCTF
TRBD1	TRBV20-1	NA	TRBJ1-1	TGCAGTTCATTCGCGGACAGGAGGGCTGAAGCTTTCTTT	CSSFADRRAEAFF
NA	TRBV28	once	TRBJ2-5	TGTGCCAGCAGTTTAGGGGAATGGGGAGAGACCCAGTACTTC	CASSLGEWGETQYF
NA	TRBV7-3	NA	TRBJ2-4	TGTGCCAGCATCTTATCAGTTACGGGAAACATTCAGTACTTC	CASILSVTGNIQYF
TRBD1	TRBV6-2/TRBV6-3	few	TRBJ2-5	TGTGCCAGCAATGACAGGGGACCCCTTCAAGAGACCCAGTACTTC	CASNDRGPLQETQYF
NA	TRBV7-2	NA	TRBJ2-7	TGTGCCAGCAGCGTCCCCGTGACTCACTACAATGAGCAGTACTTC	CASSVPVTHYNEQYF
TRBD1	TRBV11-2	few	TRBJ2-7	TGTGCCAGCAGCAACCGGGACAGGGGGTCCTACGAGCAGTACTTC	CASSNRDRGSYEQYF
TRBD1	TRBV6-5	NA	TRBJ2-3	TGTGCCAGCAGGCCCAACCTAGACAGGGGCCCGCAGTATTTT	CASRPNLDRGPQYF
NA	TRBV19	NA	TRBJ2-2	TGTGCCAGTAGTATAGGACAGAGCGGGACCGGGGAGCTGTTTTTT	CASSIGQSGTGELFF
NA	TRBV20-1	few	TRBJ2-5	TGCAGTGCAAGAGAGTGGGGGCAAGAGACCCAGTACTTC	CSAREWGQETQYF
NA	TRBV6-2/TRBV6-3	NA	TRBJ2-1	TGTGCCAGTACTGACCGGGGGAGAAACAATGAGCAGTTCTTC	CASTDRGRNNEQFF
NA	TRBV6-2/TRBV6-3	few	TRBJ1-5	TGTGCCAGCGCTGGCCTCCATGGCAATCAGCCCCAGCATTTT	CASAGLHGNQPQHF
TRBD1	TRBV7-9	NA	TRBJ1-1	TGTGCCAGCAGCTTAACCAGGGGGCGGACTGAAGCTTTCTTT	CASSLTRGRTEAFF
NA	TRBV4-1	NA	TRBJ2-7	TGCGCCAGCAGCCAAGGGTGGGAGCAGTACTTC	CASSQGWEQYF
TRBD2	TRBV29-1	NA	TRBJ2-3	TGCAGCGTTGACCTACGGGGAGGGCCCAGCACAGATACGCAGTATTTT	CSVDLRGGPSTDTQYF
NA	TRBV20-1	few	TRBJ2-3	TGCAGTGCGCTGGGTTTAGGACGCACAGATACGCAGTATTTT	CSALGLGRTDTQYF
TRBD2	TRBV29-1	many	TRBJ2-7	TGCAGCGTTGAATTAGCGGGACTGCGGCGCGAGCAGTACTTC	CSVELAGLRREQYF
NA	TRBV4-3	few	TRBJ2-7	TGCGCCAGCAGCGAAGCAACAAGGTGGGACTACGAGCAGTACTTC	CASSEATRWDYEQYF
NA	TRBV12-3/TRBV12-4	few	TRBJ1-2	TGTGCCAGCACCCAAACTGAGAACTATGGCTACACCTTC	CASTQTENYGYTF
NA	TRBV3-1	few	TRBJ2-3	TGTGCCAGCAGGGCGAGAGCCACTAGCACAGATACGCAGTATTTT	CASRARATSTDTQYF
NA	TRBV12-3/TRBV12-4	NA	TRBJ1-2	TGTGCCAGCAGTCCTCAAGTGGGGCTGGGCTACACCTTC	CASSPQVGLGYTF
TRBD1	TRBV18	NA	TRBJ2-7	TGTGCCAGCTCACCACAGGACAGGGCAACCTACGAGCAGTACTTC	CASSPQDRATYEQYF
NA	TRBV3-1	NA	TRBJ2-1	TGTGCCAGCAGCCGAGATAGGCCGGTTTACAATGAGCAGTTCTTC	CASSRDRPVYNEQFF
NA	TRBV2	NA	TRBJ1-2	TGTGCCAGCAGGAGACAGGATATCTATGGCTACACCTTC	CASRRQDIYGYTF
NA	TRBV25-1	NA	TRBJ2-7	TGTGCCAGGATTTCAGGGGACGAGCAGTACTTC	CARISGDEQYF
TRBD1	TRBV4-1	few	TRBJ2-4	TGCGCCAGCAGCCAAGATATTATTACAGGGGGGACGGCCAAAAACATTCAGTACTTC	CASSQDIITGGTAKNIQYF
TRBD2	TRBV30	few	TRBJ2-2	TGTGCCGGCGCCCGGGGGGGCGGGGAGCTGTTTTTT	CAGARGGGELFF
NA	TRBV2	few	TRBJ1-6	TGTGCCAGCAGAAATGACAGGACGGCAGGGCATTCACCCCTCCACTTT	CASRNDRTAGHSPLHF
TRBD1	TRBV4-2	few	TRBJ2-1	TGTGCCAGCAGCCAACCGGGACAGGGGCCTGAGCAGTTCTTC	CASSQPGQGPEQFF
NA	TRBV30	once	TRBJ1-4	TGTGCCTGGAGTAGCCCTACAACTAATGAAAAACTGTTTTTT	CAWSSPTTNEKLFF
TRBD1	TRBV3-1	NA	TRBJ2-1	TGTGCCAGCAGGGCTATGGGACAGGGGGTTCGTTATGAGCAGTTCTTC	CASRAMGQGVRYEQFF
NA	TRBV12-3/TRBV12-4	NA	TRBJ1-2	TGTGCCAGCAGTTTAATTTACAGGGCCAACTATGGCTACACCTTC	CASSLIYRANYGYTF
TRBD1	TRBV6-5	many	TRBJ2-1	TGTGCCAGCAGGCGGGACAGGGGGTCCTACAATGAGCAGTTCTTC	CASRRDRGSYNEQFF
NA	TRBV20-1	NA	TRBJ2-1	TGCAGTGCTAGTTTAACAGGGGTGATACGGGAGAGTTTTGGCAATGAGCAGTTCTTC	CSASLTGVIRESFGNEQFF
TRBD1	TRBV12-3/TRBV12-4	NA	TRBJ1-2	TGTGCCAGCAAGAGGGGACAGGGTGATTATGGCTACACCTTC	CASKRGQGDYGYTF
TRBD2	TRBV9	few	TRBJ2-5	TGTGCCAGCAGCGTAGAGATTAGCGGGGAGACCCAGTACTTC	CASSVEISGETQYF